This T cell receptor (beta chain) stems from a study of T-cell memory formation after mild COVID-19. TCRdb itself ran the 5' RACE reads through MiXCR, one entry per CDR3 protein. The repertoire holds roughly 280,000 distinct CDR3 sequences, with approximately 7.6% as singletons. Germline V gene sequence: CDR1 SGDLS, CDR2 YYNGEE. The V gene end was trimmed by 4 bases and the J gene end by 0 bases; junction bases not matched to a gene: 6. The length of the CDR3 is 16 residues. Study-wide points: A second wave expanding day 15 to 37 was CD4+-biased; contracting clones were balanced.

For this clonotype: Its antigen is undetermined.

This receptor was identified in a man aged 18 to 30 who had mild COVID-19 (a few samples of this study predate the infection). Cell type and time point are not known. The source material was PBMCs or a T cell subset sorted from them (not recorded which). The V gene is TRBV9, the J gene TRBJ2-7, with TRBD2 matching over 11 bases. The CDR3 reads CASSPTSGGISYEQYF. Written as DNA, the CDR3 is TGTGCCAGCAGCCCAACTAGCGGGGGTATCTCCTACGAGCAGTACTTC.